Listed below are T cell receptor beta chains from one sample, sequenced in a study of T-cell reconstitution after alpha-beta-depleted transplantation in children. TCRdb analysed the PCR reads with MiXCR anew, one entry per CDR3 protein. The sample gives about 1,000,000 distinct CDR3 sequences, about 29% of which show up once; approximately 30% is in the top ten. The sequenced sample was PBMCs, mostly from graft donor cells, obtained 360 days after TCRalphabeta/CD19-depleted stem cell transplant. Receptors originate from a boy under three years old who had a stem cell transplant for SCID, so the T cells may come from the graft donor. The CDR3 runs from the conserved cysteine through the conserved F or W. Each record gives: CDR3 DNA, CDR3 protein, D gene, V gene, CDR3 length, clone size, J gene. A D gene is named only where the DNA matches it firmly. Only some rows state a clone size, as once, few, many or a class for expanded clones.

TGTGCCAGCAGTTACTCCGGGGTTGAAGCTTTCTTT CASSYSGVEAFF . TRBV6-5 12 few TRBJ1-1
TGTGCCAGCAGTTTTGGGGACAGGGTGGGGGATACGCAGTATTTT CASSFGDRVGDTQYF TRBD1 TRBV12-3/TRBV12-4 15 . TRBJ2-3
TGCGCCAGCAGGTACAGGGCCACAGATACGCAGTATTTT CASRYRATDTQYF . TRBV5-1 13 few TRBJ2-3
TGTGCCAGCAGCCAAGAAATTTTAGAGGGACAACAGTACTATGAGCAGTTCTTC CASSQEILEGQQYYEQFF . TRBV3-1 18 once TRBJ2-1
TGTGCCAGCAGCTTAGACCCGACAGGGCTCCGGGAGCTGTTTTTT CASSLDPTGLRELFF TRBD1 TRBV7-2 15 . TRBJ2-2
TGTGCCAGCAGTTTTGATCGGCGCGCCGGAGTCCTCAGCTCCTACGAGCAGTACTTC CASSFDRRAGVLSSYEQYF . TRBV28 19 once TRBJ2-7
TGTGCCAGCAGCCAAGATGGGCCTAGCGGGGGTACCTTCCGTGTGGCAGATACGCAGTATTTT CASSQDGPSGGTFRVADTQYF TRBD2 TRBV4-2 21 few TRBJ2-3
TGTGCCAGCAGCTTTCTTTCGGGCCAAGAGACCCAGTACTTC CASSFLSGQETQYF . TRBV11-2 14 . TRBJ2-5
TGCGCCAGCAGGTGGGCCAGGGGGGCCCAAGAGACCCAGTACTTC CASRWARGAQETQYF . TRBV5-1 15 few TRBJ2-5
TGTGCCAGCGGACGGGCTTATAGCAATCAGCCCCAGCATTTT CASGRAYSNQPQHF . TRBV28 14 . TRBJ1-5
TGCAGTGCCCACAGGGTGGGTCAGCCCCAGCATTTT CSAHRVGQPQHF . TRBV20-1 12 . TRBJ1-5
TGCGCCAGCAGCCAAGTCTGGGGACAGAGATACACTGAAGCTTTCTTT CASSQVWGQRYTEAFF TRBD1 TRBV4-1 16 few TRBJ1-1
TGTGCCAGCAGTTACCTCGGGGCCGACGAGCAGTACTTC CASSYLGADEQYF . TRBV6-2/TRBV6-3 13 . TRBJ2-7
TGTGCCACCTCTGAGGGGACAGCTGCGATCTCTGGAAACACCATATATTTT CATSEGTAAISGNTIYF TRBD1 TRBV15 17 . TRBJ1-3
TGTGCCAGCAGGGGGCCGAGCACCGGGGAGCTGTTTTTT CASRGPSTGELFF . TRBV12-3/TRBV12-4 13 few TRBJ2-2
TGTGCCAGTAGTATGGTGGACAGGGGAGCCTACGAGCAGTACTTC CASSMVDRGAYEQYF TRBD1 TRBV19 15 few TRBJ2-7
TGTGCCAGCAGCCAAGAGGAACATTGGAGCGGGGGGTACGAGCAGTACTTC CASSQEEHWSGGYEQYF TRBD2 TRBV4-2 17 many TRBJ2-7
TGCGCCAGCAGCACGGGACTAGCGGGAGATACGCAGTATTTT CASSTGLAGDTQYF TRBD2 TRBV5-1 14 . TRBJ2-3
TGCAGCGCACTCAGGGGGTCTAGCACAGATACGCAGTATTTT CSALRGSSTDTQYF TRBD1 TRBV29-1 14 . TRBJ2-3
TGTGCCAGCAGCTCCTCCGGGCCCTACACCTACACTGAAGCTTTCTTT CASSSSGPYTYTEAFF . TRBV12-3/TRBV12-4 16 few TRBJ1-1
TGTGCCAGCAGTTCCCCTCGGGGACTAGCGGTTAGCACAGATACGCAGTATTTT CASSSPRGLAVSTDTQYF TRBD2 TRBV6-5 18 once TRBJ2-3
TGCAGTGCTAGTCCTCCGTGGGAGTCCTACGAGCAGTACTTC CSASPPWESYEQYF . TRBV20-1 14 few TRBJ2-7
TGTGCCAGCAGCTCCCCCGGAGCAGGGTTGAACACTGAAGCTTTCTTT CASSSPGAGLNTEAFF . TRBV7-9 16 . TRBJ1-1
TGTGCCAGCAGTACGCCTTGGGGGGGCGGGACCCAGTACTTC CASSTPWGGGTQYF . TRBV27 14 . TRBJ2-5
TGTGCCAGCAGTGACAGGGCGGGATATAACTATGGCTACACCTTC CASSDRAGYNYGYTF TRBD1 TRBV28 15 . TRBJ1-2
TGTGCCAGCAGCCAAGATCTCGGGGCTGGCAACAATGAGCAGTTCTTC CASSQDLGAGNNEQFF . TRBV14 16 . TRBJ2-1
TGTGCCACCAGTGATTCTCTAGCGGGGGTTTACAATGAGCAGTTCTTC CATSDSLAGVYNEQFF TRBD2 TRBV24-1 16 . TRBJ2-1
TGTGCCAGCAGACCCGGTGCGGGGGTTGGGGGTACTGAAGCTTTCTTT CASRPGAGVGGTEAFF . TRBV6-1 16 . TRBJ1-1
TGTGCCAGCAGTTACGGCAGGGGGCTTGAAGCTTTCTTT CASSYGRGLEAFF TRBD1 TRBV6-5 13 . TRBJ1-1
TGCAGTGCTATAAAGACTAGCGGGGGCACAGATACGCAGTATTTT CSAIKTSGGTDTQYF TRBD2 TRBV20-1 15 . TRBJ2-3
TGTGCCAGCAGTTACCCCCCCCGAGGCGCCTGGGGCACCGGGGAGCTGTTTTTT CASSYPPRGAWGTGELFF . TRBV6-5 18 . TRBJ2-2
TGTGCCAGCAGCCCGACGGACCCTATAGGCGCTGAAGCTTTCTTT CASSPTDPIGAEAFF . TRBV7-8 15 . TRBJ1-1
TGTGCCTGGACGGCGGAGGTTGGGACTGAAGCTTTCTTT CAWTAEVGTEAFF . TRBV30 13 few TRBJ1-1
TGCGCCAGCAGTGAAATGGGGAAAGAGACCCAGTACTTC CASSEMGKETQYF . TRBV10-2 13 . TRBJ2-5
TGTGCCTGGAGGACTTTTAAGAACACCGGGGAGCTGTTTTTT CAWRTFKNTGELFF . TRBV30 14 . TRBJ2-2
TGTGCCAGCAGTTTCCGACTTCCGTCCTACAATGAGCAGTTCTTC CASSFRLPSYNEQFF . TRBV12-3/TRBV12-4 15 . TRBJ2-1
TGTGCCAGCAGTTTAAGGGCCCTCGGGGGTCCGGCTTTCTTT CASSLRALGGPAFF . TRBV12-3/TRBV12-4 14 . TRBJ1-1
TGCGCCAGCAGCTTGGAGGGCACTAACAATGAGCAGTTCTTC CASSLEGTNNEQFF . TRBV5-1 14 few TRBJ2-1
TGCAGCGTTGAAGATCGACAGACTATTAAAACCCAAGAGACCCAGTACTTC CSVEDRQTIKTQETQYF . TRBV29-1 17 few TRBJ2-5
TGCGCCAGCAGCTTAACCACGCCTCTGGGAGAGACCCAGTACTTC CASSLTTPLGETQYF . TRBV5-1 15 few TRBJ2-5
TGTGCCAGCAGTCCGCAGGGGGGATCCACCCACAATGAGCAGTTCTTC CASSPQGGSTHNEQFF . TRBV28 16 few TRBJ2-1
TGTGCCAGCACCAAAGAGGGGCGGGCAGGGATGTTTGGGGCTGAAGCTTTCTTT CASTKEGRAGMFGAEAFF . TRBV28 18 . TRBJ1-1
TGCGCCAGCAGCTCAGGAGATTGGGTCTACGAGCAGTACTTC CASSSGDWVYEQYF . TRBV5-1 14 . TRBJ2-7
TGTGCCAGCAGCGGCTGGGACTTCGGGCGTAATGAGCAGTTCTTC CASSGWDFGRNEQFF . TRBV11-2 15 . TRBJ2-1
TGCAGTGCTAGCAAGGTGACGAGCTCCTACAATGAGCAGTTCTTC CSASKVTSSYNEQFF . TRBV20-1 15 . TRBJ2-1
TGCAGTGCTAGAGATACAGGGAAAGCCTACGAGCAGTACTTC CSARDTGKAYEQYF . TRBV20-1 14 few TRBJ2-7
TGCAGTGCTAGGAACTCTGAAGCTTTCTTT CSARNSEAFF . TRBV20-1 10 few TRBJ1-1
TGTGCCACCAGCAGAGGATTTCAGGGGAGCAACGAGCAGTACTTC CATSRGFQGSNEQYF . TRBV15 15 . TRBJ2-7
TGTGCCAGCAGCCCCTTAGCGGACTCCTACGAGCAGTACTTC CASSPLADSYEQYF . TRBV11-2 14 . TRBJ2-7
TGCAGTGCTAGGAGGGGGGTTTGGTCATCCTACAATGAGCAGTTCTTC CSARRGVWSSYNEQFF . TRBV20-1 16 few TRBJ2-1
TGCGCCAGCAGCCAAGATGGGGACAGGGGACAGCCCCAGCATTTT CASSQDGDRGQPQHF TRBD1 TRBV4-3 15 few TRBJ1-5
TGCGCCAGCGGGCAGCAGCTTGGTGGGTCCGGGACAGGGGCCCTCGAGCAGTACTTC CASGQQLGGSGTGALEQYF TRBD1 TRBV5-1 19 . TRBJ2-7
TGCAGTGCTAGAGTTGATTTGTACCAGCATTTT CSARVDLYQHF . TRBV20-1 11 . TRBJ1-5
TGTGCCAGCAGTTTAAGAGGGTACGGGTACGAGCAGTACTTC CASSLRGYGYEQYF . TRBV27 14 . TRBJ2-7
TGTGCCAGCAGTTTGAATGGGGCGCAGCGCGGGGAGCTGTTTTTT CASSLNGAQRGELFF . TRBV12-3/TRBV12-4 15 few TRBJ2-2
TGTGCCAGCAGTTTGACAGGGGGGACCAAAAACATTCAGTACTTC CASSLTGGTKNIQYF TRBD1 TRBV27 15 once TRBJ2-4
TGTGCCAGCACCTTAGCGGGCCCCTCCTACAATGAGCAGTTCTTC CASTLAGPSYNEQFF TRBD2 TRBV28 15 few TRBJ2-1
TGCGCCAGCGGGCGCGGGGGAACCTACACAGATACGCAGTATTTT CASGRGGTYTDTQYF TRBD2 TRBV10-2 15 . TRBJ2-3
TGTGCCAGCAGCTTAACTGGACAGGGGTTGGGGGGCTACACCTTC CASSLTGQGLGGYTF TRBD1 TRBV7-8 15 . TRBJ1-2